What follows are 4 T cell receptor beta chains derived from one specimen sequenced in a study of cytomegalovirus exposure and HLA in healthy donors. With 60 Vbeta and 13 Jbeta primers, the PCR was carried out. The assay was immunoSEQ multiplex PCR, and TCRdb's table has in-frame clones only and misses some. The sample contains about 150,000 clones, approximately 82% of which appear only once. The specimen sequenced was PBMCs. These receptor sequences come from a woman in her 50s in good health and CMV-seropositive.

This chain connects TRBV7-2 to TRBJ1-2; 8 bases match TRBD1. Germline V gene sequence: CDR1 SGHTA, CDR2 FQGNSA. V was clipped by 6 bases and J by 2 bases; unmatched bases: 11. The CDR3 runs 16 residues. CDR3 in amino acids: CASRPGGGQGNYGYTF. The CDR3 bases are TGTGCCAGCAGACCCGGAGGCGGACAGGGAAACTATGGCTACACCTTC.

This clone was observed a handful of times. V usage is TRBV14 and J usage is TRBJ2-7; weak D call: TRBD1 (7 bases). Trimming cost V 4 bases and J 5 bases, with 27 bases left between them. The CDR3 loop spans 18 amino acids. Germline V CDR1 and CDR2: SGHDN, FVKESK. CDR3 sequence: CASSLEEGGGVGGDEQYF. In DNA, the CDR3 is TGTGCCAGCAGCCTCGAAGAAGGGGGCGGGGTAGGAGGAGACGAGCAGTACTTC.

The CDR3 sequence: CASSPAPSGGWTDTQYF. For the CDR3, the DNA is TGCGCCAGCAGCCCTGCCCCTAGCGGGGGTTGGACAGATACGCAGTATTTT. This chain uses TRBV5-1 with TRBJ2-3, with 10 bases matching TRBD2. V dropped 4 bases and J dropped 3; count of bases not matched to a gene: 11. Looked up from germline, CDR1 is SGHRS and CDR2 is YFSETQ. This CDR3 has 17 amino acids. The whole variable domain, remainder taken from reference TRBV5-1 and TRBJ2-3, is KAGVTQTPRYLIKTRGQQVTLSCSPISGHRSVSWYQQTPGQGLQFLFEYFSETQRNKGNFPGRFSGRQFSNSRSEMNVSTLELGDSALYLCASSPAPSGGWTDTQYFGPGTRLTVL.

This chain joins TRBV7-3 and TRBJ2-5, with 8 bases fitting TRBD2. The germline gives CDR1 SGHTA, CDR2 FQGTGA. The CDR3 runs to 15 residues. The ends lost 2 bases at V and 0 bases at J; junction bases unmatched: 2. The CDR3 spells CASSLGLANQETQYF. CDR3 nucleotide sequence: TGTGCCAGCAGCTTAGGACTAGCTAACCAAGAGACCCAGTACTTC. The variable domain in full, with the rest retrieved from reference TRBV7-3 and TRBJ2-5, is GAGVSQTPSNKVTEKGKYVELRCDPISGHTALYWYRQSLGQGPEFLIYFQGTGAADDSGLPNDRFFAVRPEGSVSTLKIQRTERGDSAVYLCASSLGLANQETQYFGPGTRLLVL.